The present T cell receptor beta chain was sequenced within a study of control samples from healthy donors and cancer patients (dated by TCRdb to 2019 to 2021). From a lookup of the germline V gene, CDR1 and CDR2 are MNHEY and SVGAGI. From V the trimming removes 10 bases and from J it removes 4 bases, while the gene matches leave 7 bases of the junction unaccounted for. The CDR3 runs 14 amino acids, cysteine and phenylalanine included. The entry retains the CDR3 DNA only, 42 bases that are in frame from base 1. In regard to this clone: It lacks a known antigen. No per-base quality is available; no much larger clone lies one base away.

Library method: the immunoSEQ multiplex PCR assay. TCRdb took this table from immuneACCESS and kept in-frame rearrangements with V and J called. Such tables lack part of the clones; where checked against another copy, unresolved V genes explain under half of the gap, and the rest is unexplained. For this sample there are 60,000 or so clones; about 96% appear just once. The ten largest clones add up to approximately 1.1% of the sample. The sequence was obtained from a woman aged 18 to 35 in good health. The specimen sequenced was blood. The chain employs TRBV6-5 and TRBJ2-2, with 9 junctional bases fitting TRBD1. The sequenced DNA: TGTGCCACGAACGACAGGGGGAGCACCGGGGAGCTGTTTTTT. Translation gives CATNDRGSTGELFF.